The 5 T cell receptor beta chains below were found in one sample sequenced in a study of cytomegalovirus exposure and HLA in healthy donors. Some clones are missing from TCRdb's copy, which holds only in-frame ones; the method was immunoSEQ multiplex PCR. This table holds 70,000 to 85,000 clones, about 93% found once. The source material was PBMCs. The receptors were gathered from a woman in her late teens or twenties in good health and CMV-seropositive.

The V call is TRBV10-3, the J call TRBJ2-7, with TRBD1 matching over 9 bases. Looked up from germline, CDR1 is ENHRY and CDR2 is SYGVKD. The junction had 11 bases not matched to a gene; V was cut back by 4 bases and J by 4 bases. CDR3 length equals 16 residues. The CDR3 sequence is CAISGSGTGHSYEQYF. The CDR3 bases are TGTGCCATCAGTGGATCCGGGACAGGGCACTCATACGAGCAGTACTTC.

The CDR3 sequence: CASATAGTSSEQYF. CDR3 DNA: TGTGCCAGCGCGACGGCCGGGACTAGCAGCGAGCAGTACTTC. The gene calls are TRBV9 and TRBJ2-7; TRBD2 matches at 9 bases. CDR3 length equals 14 residues. The V gene's germline CDR1 is SGDLS and CDR2 YYNGEE. After removal of 7 bases from V and 6 bases from J, the junction contained 11 bases not matched to a gene.

This chain uses TRBV27 with TRBJ2-7; D is ambiguous. The CDR3 runs to 14 residues. CDR1 and CDR2 (germline): MNHEY, SMNVEV (reference sequence). With 5 bases removed from V and 0 bases from J, the gap between germline ends came to 11 bases. CDR3 sequence (DNA): TGTGCCAGCAGTATCGTGGTGAGCTCCTACGAGCAGTACTTC. Residues: CASSIVVSSYEQYF.

The chain employs TRBV6-5 and TRBJ1-1; weak D call: TRBD1 (6 bases). Trimming took off 2 bases at V and 5 bases at J, with 15 bases between the two ends. This CDR3 comprises 15 residues. Germline V lookup: CDR1 MNHEY, CDR2 SVGAGI. The CDR3 is CASSYVQQGGTEAFF. CDR3 in DNA: TGTGCCAGCAGTTACGTTCAACAGGGTGGGACTGAAGCTTTCTTT.

The chain joins TRBV5-6 to TRBJ1-1, with unresolved D. The CDR3 totals 13 residues. The V and J ends lost 3 bases and 4 bases respectively, with 10 bases between them. Per germline, CDR1 SGHDT and CDR2 YYEEEE. The CDR3 region has the DNA TGTGCCAGCAGCTCAACTGCGGGCACTGAAGCTTTCTTT. It encodes CASSSTAGTEAFF.